This T cell receptor beta chain was found in a study of identical twins. As to this clonotype: Its antigen remains unidentified.

V gave up 2 bases and J gave up 7 bases; unmatched junction bases: 4. The CDR3 contains 16 residues. General study findings and limits: Twins shared out-of-frame alpha sequences with excess low generation probability. There was more out-of-frame TCR alpha sharing in monozygotic twins than models estimated.

A universal primer site was created by template switching, with the cDNA bearing unique molecular identifiers. TCRdb called the 5' RACE reads again in MiXCR, with one record for every CDR3 protein. The table records approximately 240,000 distinct CDR3 sequences, 11% to 15% of them present only once. Sequenced input: memory (CD45RO+) T cells sorted from blood. This chain joins TRBV12-3 or TRBV12-4 and TRBJ2-1; TRBD2 aligns across 14 bases. This sequence originates from a woman aged 18 to 35 in good health. The CDR3 loop is CASSLLRLAGGNEQFF. Here the CDR3 DNA reads TGTGCCAGCAGTTTATTACGACTAGCGGGGGGGAATGAGCAGTTCTTC.